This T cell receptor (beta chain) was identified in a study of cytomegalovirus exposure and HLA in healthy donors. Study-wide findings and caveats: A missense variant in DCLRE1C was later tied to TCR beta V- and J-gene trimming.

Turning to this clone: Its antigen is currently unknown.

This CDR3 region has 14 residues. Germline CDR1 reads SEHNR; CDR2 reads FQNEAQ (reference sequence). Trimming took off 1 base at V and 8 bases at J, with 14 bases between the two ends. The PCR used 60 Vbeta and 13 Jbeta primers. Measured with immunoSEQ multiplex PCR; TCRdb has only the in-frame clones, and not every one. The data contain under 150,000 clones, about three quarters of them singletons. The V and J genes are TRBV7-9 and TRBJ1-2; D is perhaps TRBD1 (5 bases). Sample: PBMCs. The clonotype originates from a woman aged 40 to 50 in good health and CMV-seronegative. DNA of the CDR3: TGTGCCAGCAGCTTAGTGGGGCAGAGCTCGGGCTACACCTTC. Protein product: CASSLVGQSSGYTF.